This T cell receptor (beta chain) was captured in a study of TET2 disruption in CD19-targeted CAR T cells (dated by TCRdb to 2016 to 2018). Notes on the research overall: The number of samples was determined by the original clinical trial design and by which samples were available, and no additional inclusion criteria were applied.

The CDR3 starts with the cysteine, ends with the phenylalanine, and has 13 residues. Only the CDR3 bases that were read are kept: 30 of them, in frame from base 1. The germline V gene encodes CDR1 ENHRY and CDR2 SYGVKD. The V and J ends are trimmed by 6 bases and 2 bases, leaving 10 bases between them. The treatment or condition label of this sample denotes: autologous CTL019 cells: CD19 CAR with 4-1BB and CD3 zeta domains. The CD19 CAR incorporated TCR zeta and 4-1BB costimulatory signaling domains. T cells for CTL019 manufacturing were collected from peripheral blood by means of leukapheresis. The DNeasy Blood and Tissue Kit was used to extract genomic DNA from pre-infusion T cells, peripheral blood, or sorted post-infusion T cells. Points on this clone: Its cognate antigen has yet to be identified. From the germline J gene comes the end of the CDR3, since the read stops 3 residues before it.

The immunoSEQ assay was used for deep sequencing of the TCR beta chain. The authors processed their data as follows. Only productive TCR beta rearrangements were used to calculate clonotype frequencies. As stored in TCRdb, this immuneACCESS dataset retains in-frame rearrangements with V and J assigned. A fraction of the clones does not appear; measured against another copy, unresolved V genes explain less than half of the discrepancy, and the remainder lacks a known reason. That table is the source of V, J and clone size, and D and trimming were worked out from the DNA. The sample table records tens of thousands of clones. The ten largest account for under 2.5% of the sample. Overall study outcomes, separate from this receptor: Conclusions about the CAR T cells of the patient were based on extensive analysis of a single subject.

This clonotype originated in a man between 65 and 85 years old with chronic lymphocytic leukemia. Specimen: CD8- CAR+ T cells sorted from cultured blood T cells, collected for CD19 CAR T cell therapy. Read against the paper, the sample's cell subset or site label means: CD8-negative CAR-positive T cells from the infusion product. This chain is built from TRBV10-3 and TRBJ1-2; possibly the D gene is TRBD1, per 5 matching bases. The sequenced part of the CDR3 DNA is TGTGCCATCAGAAGGGACTTGAACTATGGC. It specifies CAIRRDLNYG. The entire CDR3 sequence reads CAIRRDLNYGYTF.